The 16 T cell receptor beta chains below were found in one sample sequenced in a study of CD8+CD57+ T cells in acquired aplastic anemia. Genomic DNA provided the template from which TCR beta VDJ and CDR3 profiles were obtained. TCRdb independently ran MiXCR on the reads; one entry per CDR3 protein. The repertoire holds approximately 380,000 distinct CDR3 sequences, with just under 70% as singletons. Sequencing used sorted CD4+, CD8+, or CD8+CD57+ T cells (not recorded which) from PBMCs. These receptors were obtained from a human donor in good health, serving as a control.

This chain uses TRBV9 with TRBJ1-5; possibly TRBD1 for D (5 bases). The V gene lost 3 bases and the J gene lost 7 bases, with 14 bases spanning the gap. The germline V gene has CDR1 SGDLS and CDR2 YYNGEE. The CDR3 covers 14 residues. CDR3 loop: CASSEGGDYQPQHF. CDR3 bases: TGTGCCAGCAGCGAGGGAGGGGACTACCAGCCCCAGCATTTT.

This clonotype appeared once. The chain is built from TRBV4-1 and TRBJ2-7; TRBD2 aligns across 8 bases. There are 12 residues in the CDR3. V lost 6 bases and J lost 5; bases outside the gene matches: 3. Germline-derived CDR1 and CDR2 are MGHRA and YSYEKL. The CDR3 is CASRAGGNEQYF. For the CDR3, the DNA is TGCGCCAGCAGGGCGGGGGGAAACGAGCAGTACTTC.

This clonotype was detected only once. Without the conserved terminal phenylalanine or tryptophan, this CDR3 likely stems from a read error. V gene TRBV10-3 combines with J gene TRBJ1-2, with unresolved D. Germline V gene lookup returns CDR1 ENHRY and CDR2 SYGVKD. The CDR3 length is 13 residues. CDR3 DNA sequence: TGTGCCATCAGTGAGGGACGGCAGGATGGTTACACCTCC. The encoded protein is CAISEGRQDGYTS.

On this clonotype itself: At one boundary the junction diverges from the germline segment, which might be a read error. The rearrangement uses TRBV7-9 and TRBJ2-6, with 10 bases fitting TRBD1. CDR1 is SEHNR and CDR2 is FQNEAQ in the germline V gene (reference sequence). CDR3 length: 15 amino acids. The CDR3 nucleotides are TGTGCCAGCAGCTCCTCCGGGACAGGGGCTAACGTCCTGACTTTC. This gives the protein CASSSSGTGANVLTF.

This clonotype is judged medium-sized. The chain employs TRBV10-3 and TRBJ1-6; D is possibly TRBD1 (6 bases). Trimming cost V 6 bases and J 7 bases, with 10 bases left between them. Germline V lookup: CDR1 ENHRY, CDR2 SYGVKD. This CDR3 region has 13 residues. The CDR3 loop is CAISEGGNSPLHF. CDR3 coding DNA: TGTGCCATCAGCGAGGGGGGGAATTCACCCCTCCACTTT.

The V and J genes are TRBV5-1 and TRBJ1-2; no clear D. V lost 4 bases, J lost 8 bases, and 15 bases lay in between. Germline CDR1 and CDR2: SGHRS and YFSETQ. The CDR3 is 13 residues long. Here the CDR3 reads CASSPAAGQGYTF. CDR3 bases: TGCGCCAGCAGCCCGGCCGCGGGCCAGGGCTACACCTTC.

This clonotype has a count of ten or more. The chain links TRBV20-1 to TRBJ1-4, with TRBD1 matching 7 bases. Germline CDR1 is DFQATT and CDR2 is SNEGSKA (reference sequence). The CDR3 length is 15 residues. The junction had 8 bases not matched to a gene; V was cut back by 0 bases and J by 7 bases. Written as DNA, the CDR3 is TGCAGTGCTAGAGAACGTCAGGGGGTCAGTGAAAAACTGTTTTTT. Residues: CSARERQGVSEKLFF.

This clonotype was observed many times. The chain recombines TRBV7-8 with TRBJ1-5; TRBD1 might be the D (6 bases). This CDR3 is built from 16 residues. The germline V and J ends were trimmed by 1 base and 3 bases, with 13 bases remaining between them. Germline V gene sequence: CDR1 SGHVS, CDR2 FQNEAQ. DNA for the CDR3: TGTGCCAGCAGCTTAGGACCGGGACACGACAATCAGCCCCAGCATTTT. Residues: CASSLGPGHDNQPQHF. Together with reference TRBV7-8 and TRBJ1-5, the CDR3 gives the full variable domain: GAGVSQSPRYKVAKRGQDVALRCDPISGHVSLFWYQQALGQGPEFLTYFQNEAQLDKSGLPSDRFFAERPEGSVSTLKIQRTQQEDSAVYLCASSLGPGHDNQPQHFGDGTRLSIL.

The chain combines TRBV7-2 with TRBJ2-3; D is uncertain. The germline V gene encodes CDR1 SGHTA and CDR2 FQGNSA. The V end lost 4 bases, the J end lost 5 bases, and 10 bases lay between the germline ends. The CDR3 is 13 residues long. CDR3 DNA sequence: TGTGCCAGCAGCTCCCCCGCAAGAGATACGCAGTATTTT. Protein: CASSSPARDTQYF. The whole variable domain, remainder taken from reference TRBV7-2 and TRBJ2-3, is GAGVSQSPSNKVTEKGKDVELRCDPISGHTALYWYRQSLGQGLEFLIYFQGNSAPDKSGLPSDRFSAERTGGSVSTLTIQRTQQEDSAVYLCASSSPARDTQYFGPGTRLTVL.

With regard to this clonotype: One end of the junction fails to match germline, which may point to a read error. CDR3 nucleotides: TGCAGTGCCAGAGATAGGACAGGGGAACCGCAGTATTTT. Protein sequence: CSARDRTGEPQYF. The gene calls are TRBV20-1 and TRBJ2-3; 9 bases fit TRBD1. The CDR3 has 13 residues. Germline-derived CDR1 and CDR2 are DFQATT and SNEGSKA (reference sequence).

This clonotype was counted ten times or more. The chain carries TRBV6-5 and TRBJ2-1, with 11 nucleotides matching TRBD1. With V trimmed by 1 base and J by 9 bases, 5 bases remained unmatched. This CDR3 comprises 15 residues. Looked up from germline, CDR1 is MNHEY and CDR2 is SVGAGI. The CDR3 nucleotides read TGTGCCAGCAGTTACTGGGACAGGGGGGTAGGTGAGCAGTTCTTC. Translating gives CASSYWDRGVGEQFF.

V usage is TRBV15 and J usage is TRBJ2-3; D is tentatively TRBD1 or TRBD2 (7 bases each). V lost 10 bases to trimming and J lost 11 bases, with 31 bases between them. In germline, CDR1 is LNHNV, CDR2 YYDKDF (reference sequence). This CDR3 is built from 16 residues. The CDR3 reads CASTRGRGGGTDLQYF. The CDR3 nucleotides read TGTGCCAGCACTCGCGGACGGGGAGGGGGCACAGATTTGCAGTATTTT.

This chain connects TRBV3-1 to TRBJ2-2; either TRBD1 or TRBD2 may supply D (6 bases each). V lost 7 bases, J lost 10 bases, and 22 bases lay in between. Germline loops: CDR1 LGHDT, CDR2 YNNKEL (reference sequence). CDR3 length: 15 amino acids. The CDR3 loop is CASTQEGEPPPELFF. DNA of the CDR3: TGTGCCAGCACCCAGGAGGGGGAGCCTCCCCCGGAGCTGTTTTTT.

The rearrangement links TRBV7-2 to TRBJ1-6; TRBD1 is a possible D gene (6 bases). The CDR3 spans 14 residues. Germline CDR1 SGHTA, CDR2 FQGNSA. V gave up 5 bases and J gave up 19 bases, with 24 bases separating them. The CDR3 sequence is CASSPGQTIYELHF. CDR3 DNA: TGTGCCAGCAGCCCGGGACAAACGATTTATGAGCTGCACTTT. Supplemented by reference TRBV7-2 and TRBJ1-6, the full variable domain reads GAGVSQSPSNKVTEKGKDVELRCDPISGHTALYWYRQSLGQGLEFLIYFQGNSAPDKSGLPSDRFSAERTGGSVSTLTIQRTQQEDSAVYLCASSPGQTIYELHFGNGTRLTVT.

The table lists this clonotype with many counts. This chain joins TRBV6-2 or TRBV6-3 and TRBJ2-7; D is uncertain. V shed 7 bases and J shed 2 bases, with 9 bases lying between them. The CDR3 sequence is 12 residues long. Germline loops: CDR1 MNHEY, CDR2 SVGEGT. CDR3 amino acids: CASTSQTYEQYF. In DNA form, the CDR3 reads TGTGCCAGCACCTCGCAGACCTACGAGCAGTACTTC.

For this clonotype: This CDR3 fails to terminate in the conserved phenylalanine or tryptophan, so it likely reflects a read error. CDR3 amino acids: CASSGNTDTQYL. Here the CDR3 DNA reads TGTGCCAGCAGCGGGAACACAGATACGCAGTATCTT. The V and J genes are TRBV5-8 and TRBJ2-3; unclear D gene. The CDR3 is 12 amino acids. With 4 bases removed from V and 2 bases from J, the gap between germline ends came to 5 bases. The germline CDR1 and CDR2 sequences are SGHTS and YDEGEE.